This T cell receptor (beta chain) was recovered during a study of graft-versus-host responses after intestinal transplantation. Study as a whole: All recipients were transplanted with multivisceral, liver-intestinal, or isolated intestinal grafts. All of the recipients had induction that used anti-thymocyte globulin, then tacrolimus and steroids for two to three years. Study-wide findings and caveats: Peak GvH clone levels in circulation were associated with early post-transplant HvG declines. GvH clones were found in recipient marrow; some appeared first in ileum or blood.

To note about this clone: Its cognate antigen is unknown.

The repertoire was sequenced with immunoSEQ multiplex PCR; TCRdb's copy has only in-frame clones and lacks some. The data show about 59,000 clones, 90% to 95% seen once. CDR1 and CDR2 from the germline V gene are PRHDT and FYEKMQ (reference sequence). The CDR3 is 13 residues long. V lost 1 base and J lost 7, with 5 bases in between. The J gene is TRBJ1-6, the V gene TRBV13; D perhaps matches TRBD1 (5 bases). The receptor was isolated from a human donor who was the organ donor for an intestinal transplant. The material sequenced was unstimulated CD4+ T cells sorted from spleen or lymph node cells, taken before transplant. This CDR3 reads CASSLDRNSPLHF. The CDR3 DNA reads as TGTGCCAGCAGCTTAGACAGGAATTCACCCCTCCACTTT.